This T cell receptor (beta chain) appears in the sequencing data of a study of blood T cell repertoires in COVID-19 (TCRdb year 2020). In the study overall: Samples covering the acute and convalescent phases of COVID-19 were provided by collaborators in the United States, Italy and Spain. The prospective study material was composed of cDNA or gDNA derived from T cells, B-cell-depleted T cells, or PBMCs. Subjects who had been exposed to COVID-19, were actively infected with it, or had recovered from it provided the deeply sampled blood TCRbeta repertoires that made up the dataset. The repertoires were released in a freely available public database intended as a resource for research on the immune response to SARS-CoV-2. The samples were drawn from the first 160 participants of the ongoing ImmuneRACE study and from 1,254 subjects provided by 6 global collaborators. A de-identified subject ID, COVID-19 status, age in years and sex were almost always included in the sample metadata. Where available, HLA class I and class II types were obtained from metadata supplied by the sample provider rather than from assay-based typing. The paper's findings and limits, for the study overall: The quantity of clinical and demographic metadata differed by source and by participant and was supplied without curation.

At one collaborating source in Seattle, patients were enrolled during active infection and were followed longitudinally through the course of disease. Each collaborating institution followed its own protocols to collect whole blood in K2EDTA tubes. For TCRbeta analysis, collaborator samples were shipped as frozen whole blood, as isolated PBMCs, or as DNA extracted from either sample type. For this clone: Its antigen target is currently unknown. Nothing much larger sits one base from this clone, and base qualities are not available.

Counted from cysteine to phenylalanine, this CDR3 has 13 amino acids. Only CDR3 DNA is held: 39 bases, read in frame from base 1. The CDR1 and CDR2 encoded by the germline V gene are SGHDT and YYEEEE. Ends trimmed: V by 2 bases, J by 11 bases; bases unmatched to a gene: 8. The immunoSEQ Assay, a bias-controlled multiplex PCR, was used to amplify TCRbeta CDR3 regions from genomic DNA. Per the authors' processing: Nucleated cell counts per sample were estimated from amplification of reference gene primers within the assay. To quantify the absolute abundance of each unique TCRbeta CDR3 rearrangement, sequence reads were collapsed and filtered. For each sample, productive Simpson clonality was calculated as the square root of Simpson's diversity index over productive rearrangements. In TCRdb, the immuneACCESS table is reduced to in-frame sequences with V and J assigned. These tables do not hold every clone; where another copy was compared, an unresolved V gene accounts for under half, and the others remain unexplained. V, J and clone size derive from that table, while D and trimming were established from the DNA sequence. The sample profile shows 200,000 to 300,000 clones; more than 85% of them were found once. Of the sample, approximately 2.6% is held by the ten largest clones.

The sequence came from a person aged 18 to 35 with COVID-19, enrolled during active disease. The chain joins TRBV5-6 to TRBJ1-1; 8 junctional bases match TRBD1. The sample taken for sequencing was peripheral blood. The CDR3 sequence is CASSLGQGAAAFF. The nucleotide sequence is TGTGCCAGCAGCTTAGGGCAGGGGGCTGCGGCTTTCTTT.